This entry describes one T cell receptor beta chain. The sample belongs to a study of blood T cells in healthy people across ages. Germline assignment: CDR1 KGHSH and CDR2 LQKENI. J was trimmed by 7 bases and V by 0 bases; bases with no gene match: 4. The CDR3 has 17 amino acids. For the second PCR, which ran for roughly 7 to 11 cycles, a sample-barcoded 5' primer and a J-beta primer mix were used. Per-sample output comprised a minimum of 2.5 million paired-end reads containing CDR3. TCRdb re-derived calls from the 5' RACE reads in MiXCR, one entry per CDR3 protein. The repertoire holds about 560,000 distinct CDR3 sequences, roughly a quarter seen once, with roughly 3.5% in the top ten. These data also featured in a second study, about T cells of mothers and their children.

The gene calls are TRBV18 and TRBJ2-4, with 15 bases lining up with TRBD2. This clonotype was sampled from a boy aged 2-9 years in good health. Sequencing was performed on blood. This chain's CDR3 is CASSPPGLAGGGNIQYF. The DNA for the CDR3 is TGTGCCAGCTCACCACCGGGACTAGCGGGAGGAGGGAACATTCAGTACTTC.